Listed below are T cell receptor beta chains from one sample, sequenced in a study of OX40 agonist ivuxolimab in advanced cancers. Using immunoSEQ multiplex PCR, the repertoire was profiled, and TCRdb retains in-frame clones only, with some absent. The data contain approximately 68,000 clones, roughly 86% of them seen just once; the ten biggest clones take up roughly 0.64%. The specimen was CD4+ or CD8+ T cells sorted from blood, collected in a trial of the OX40 agonist ivuxolimab. These receptors all stem from an adult with an advanced solid tumor such as melanoma, head and neck, liver or kidney cancer. Each CDR3 is given with its conserved first and last residue. D genes are given only for firm matches. Size tells how often a clone was seen (once, few, many) or the class of an expanded clone, and some rows leave it out.

j_call v_call clone_size d_call cdr3_aa cdr3_nt
TRBJ1-4 TRBV18 NA TRBD1 CASSQTGEHEKLFF TGTGCCAGCTCGCAGACAGGGGAGCATGAAAAACTGTTTTTT
TRBJ1-5 TRBV6-5 NA NA CASSYDSTGASPQHF TGTGCCAGCAGTTACGATTCGACAGGCGCATCGCCCCAGCATTTT
TRBJ1-5 TRBV28 once NA CASGRGVNQPQHF TGTGCCAGTGGGAGGGGGGTCAATCAGCCCCAGCATTTT
TRBJ2-1 TRBV2 NA NA CASSSHEQFF TGTGCCAGCAGTAGCCATGAGCAGTTCTTC
TRBJ1-1 TRBV6-1 once TRBD1 CASSVGQGTEAFF TGTGCCAGCAGTGTAGGACAGGGCACTGAAGCTTTCTTT
TRBJ1-1 TRBV6-9 NA NA CASSYPRGGRNTEAFF TGTGCCAGCAGTTACCCCAGGGGCGGGAGAAACACTGAAGCTTTCTTT
TRBJ1-5 TRBV4-1 NA NA CASSQDPAGTENYSNQPQHF TGCGCCAGCAGCCAAGATCCGGCCGGAACGGAAAACTATAGCAATCAGCCCCAGCATTTT
TRBJ1-1 TRBV27 few NA CASRHGQMNTEAFF TGTGCCAGCAGACATGGGCAGATGAACACTGAAGCTTTCTTT
TRBJ1-3 TRBV2 NA NA CASILEDIKPTYCF TGTGCCAGCATCCTGGAAGACATCAAACCCACGTATTGTTTT
TRBJ2-4 TRBV5-8 once NA CASSLVSERYF TGTGCCAGCAGCTTAGTATCAGAACGGTACTTC
TRBJ2-3 TRBV25-1 NA TRBD2 CASSEGGRDTDTQYF TGTGCCAGCAGTGAAGGCGGGAGGGACACAGATACGCAGTATTTT
TRBJ2-6 TRBV7-2 NA NA CASSFLTVSRHSGANVLTF TGTGCCAGCAGCTTCCTTACAGTATCCCGTCACTCTGGGGCCAACGTCCTGACTTTC
TRBJ1-3 TRBV28 NA NA CASRPGPLAGNTIYF TGTGCCAGCAGGCCAGGGCCCCTGGCAGGAAACACCATATATTTT
TRBJ1-2 TRBV2 NA NA CASSLGSFNYGYTF TGTGCCAGCAGCCTCGGGTCTTTTAACTATGGCTACACCTTC
TRBJ2-5 TRBV12-5 NA TRBD2 CASGTGTSYETQYF TGTGCTAGTGGTACCGGGACTAGCTACGAGACCCAGTACTTC
TRBJ2-3 TRBV15 NA NA CATSREWAEDTQYF TGTGCCACCAGCAGGGAATGGGCGGAGGATACGCAGTATTTT
TRBJ1-4 TRBV11-2 NA NA CASSSPAGRGSEKLFF TGTGCCAGCAGCTCCCCCGCCGGACGGGGGAGTGAAAAACTGTTTTTT
TRBJ2-5 TRBV5-4 NA TRBD1 CASSRPTGGPETQYF TGTGCCAGCAGCCGTCCGACAGGGGGGCCAGAGACCCAGTACTTC
TRBJ2-7 TRBV28 NA TRBD2 CASSFKAGVWNEQYF TGTGCCAGCAGTTTTAAAGCGGGAGTTTGGAACGAGCAGTACTTC
TRBJ1-1 TRBV6-5 NA TRBD1 CASSVRQGTAFF TGTGCCAGCAGTGTGAGACAGGGAACGGCTTTCTTT
TRBJ2-1 TRBV6-1 NA TRBD2 CASKGEAGVVYEQFF TGTGCCAGCAAGGGTGAAGCGGGAGTTGTGTATGAGCAGTTCTTC
TRBJ1-3 TRBV27 once NA CASSLGAEGSLSGNTIYF TGTGCCAGCAGTCTTGGGGCAGAGGGCTCCCTCTCTGGAAACACCATATATTTT
TRBJ2-7 TRBV15 NA NA CATSREGISYEQYF TGTGCCACCAGCAGAGAGGGGATCTCCTACGAGCAGTACTTC
TRBJ1-2 TRBV12-5 once NA CASGLGAGAGYTF TGTGCTAGTGGTTTGGGCGCGGGGGCTGGCTACACCTTC
TRBJ2-7 TRBV7-2 once TRBD2 CASSPLAGGFSYEQYF TGTGCCAGCAGCCCTTTAGCGGGGGGATTTTCATACGAGCAGTACTTC
TRBJ1-5 TRBV19 NA NA CASSLVNSNQPQHF TGTGCCAGTAGTCTCGTTAATAGCAATCAGCCCCAGCATTTT
TRBJ2-7 TRBV9 NA NA CASRKSEQYF TGTGCCAGCAGGAAGAGCGAGCAGTACTTC
TRBJ2-1 TRBV5-1 once TRBD2 CASSLGLAGGSYNEQFF TGCGCCAGCAGCTTGGGACTAGCGGGGGGTTCCTACAATGAGCAGTTCTTC
TRBJ2-7 TRBV6-1 once TRBD1 CASRTGTGGLGEQYF TGTGCCAGCAGGACCGGGACAGGGGGCTTGGGCGAGCAGTACTTC
TRBJ1-1 TRBV2 NA TRBD1 CASSPATGGWGEAFF TGTGCCAGCAGTCCAGCCACAGGGGGTTGGGGTGAAGCTTTCTTT
TRBJ2-6 TRBV10-1 NA NA CASSIGDEYSGANVLTF TGCGCCAGCAGTATCGGGGACGAATACTCTGGGGCCAACGTCCTGACTTTC
TRBJ1-4 TRBV29-1 NA NA CSVLTRLGSVDEKLFF TGCAGCGTCCTGACTAGATTGGGGAGTGTAGATGAAAAACTGTTTTTT
TRBJ2-7 TRBV2 NA NA CASSQTYEQYF TGTGCCAGCAGCCAGACCTACGAGCAGTACTTC
TRBJ1-1 TRBV6-1 few NA CASSELQGTEAFF TGTGCCAGCAGTGAGCTACAGGGAACTGAAGCTTTCTTT
TRBJ2-7 TRBV6-5 NA TRBD1 CATGQGGYEQYF TGTGCGACGGGACAGGGAGGGTACGAGCAGTACTTC
TRBJ1-2 TRBV28 NA NA CASSLLGQYGYTF TGTGCCAGCAGTTTACTCGGACAATATGGCTACACCTTC
TRBJ1-2 TRBV18 NA NA CASSPGDMYGYTF TGTGCCAGCTCACCAGGAGACATGTATGGCTACACCTTC
TRBJ1-2 TRBV7-2 NA NA CASSYGKMSNYGYTF TGTGCCAGCAGCTATGGAAAGATGAGTAACTATGGCTACACCTTC
TRBJ2-5 TRBV9 NA NA CASSVAVKGVQETQYF TGTGCCAGCAGCGTAGCTGTGAAGGGGGTCCAAGAGACCCAGTACTTC
TRBJ1-2 TRBV28 NA NA CASSLDHKVGYTF TGTGCCAGCAGTTTAGATCATAAGGTTGGCTACACCTTC
TRBJ2-6 TRBV4-3 NA NA CASSQESSGANVLTF TGCGCCAGCAGCCAAGAATCCTCTGGGGCCAACGTCCTGACTTTC
TRBJ1-1 TRBV5-4 NA TRBD1 CASSLRSGTGAGTEAFF TGTGCCAGCAGCTTGCGTTCCGGGACAGGGGCGGGCACTGAAGCTTTCTTT
TRBJ2-6 TRBV9 NA NA CASSPSSRANVLTF TGTGCCAGCAGCCCATCCTCCCGGGCCAACGTCCTGACTTTC
TRBJ2-3 TRBV6-5 NA NA CATRRQPGPGDTQYF TGTGCCACCAGGAGACAACCGGGACCTGGGGATACGCAGTATTTT
TRBJ2-1 TRBV9 NA NA CASRGPGLTNSEQFF TGTGCCAGCAGAGGTCCGGGACTTACCAATAGTGAGCAGTTCTTC
TRBJ2-5 TRBV28 NA TRBD1 CATTGQGQETQYF TGTGCCACTACGGGACAGGGCCAAGAGACCCAGTACTTC